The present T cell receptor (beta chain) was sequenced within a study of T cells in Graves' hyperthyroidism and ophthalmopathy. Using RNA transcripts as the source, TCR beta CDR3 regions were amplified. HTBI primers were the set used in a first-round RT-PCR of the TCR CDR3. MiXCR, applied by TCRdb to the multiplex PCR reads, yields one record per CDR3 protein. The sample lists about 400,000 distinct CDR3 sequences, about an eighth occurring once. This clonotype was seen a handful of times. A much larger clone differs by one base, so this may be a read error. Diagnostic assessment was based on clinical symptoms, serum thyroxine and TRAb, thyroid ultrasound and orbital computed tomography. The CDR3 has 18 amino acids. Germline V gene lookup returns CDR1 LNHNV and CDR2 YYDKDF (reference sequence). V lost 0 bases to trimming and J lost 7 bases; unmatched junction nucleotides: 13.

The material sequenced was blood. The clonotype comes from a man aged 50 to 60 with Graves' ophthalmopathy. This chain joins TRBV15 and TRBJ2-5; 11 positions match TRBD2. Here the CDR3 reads CATSRERGLAGVRGTQYF. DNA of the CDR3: TGTGCCACCAGCAGAGAGAGAGGACTAGCGGGCGTCCGGGGGACCCAGTACTTC.